This T cell receptor (beta chain) was identified during a study of vaccination and CD4 T cells after COVID-19. CDR1 SEHNR and CDR2 FQNEAQ come from the germline V gene (reference sequence). This CDR3 region has 13 residues. With 4 bases clipped from V and 6 bases from J, the junction kept 4 bases outside the gene matches. Treatment in this sample: approximately nine-day PBMC culture with coronavirus spike peptide pools or control peptides (ViraFEST assay). A remark on this clonotype: Its antigen is as yet unknown.

Once obtained from cultured CD4+ T cells, the DNA was sequenced using the Oncomine TCR Beta short-read assay. Each CDR3 protein gets one entry after TCRdb re-called the PCR reads with MiXCR. Here the sample spans some 11,000 distinct CDR3 sequences, around 77% being singletons. The gene calls are TRBV7-9 and TRBJ1-2; 8 positions match TRBD1. This TCR derives from a human donor who had recovered from COVID-19. Sequenced material: CD4+ T cells from blood, cultured in vitro. CDR3 bases: TGTGCCAGCAGCTCCTCGGACAGGGATGGCTACACCTTC. This sequence encodes CASSSSDRDGYTF.